The 5 T cell receptor beta chains below all came from one sample that was sequenced in a study of cytomegalovirus exposure and HLA in healthy donors. Sequenced by immunoSEQ multiplex PCR; TCRdb stores in-frame clones only, minus some. The sample comprises approximately 71,000 clones, 94% of which are singletons, and approximately 1% rests with the top ten. Sequencing was performed on PBMCs. These TCRs come from a woman between 18 and 30 years old in good health and CMV-seronegative.

This clone has only a few counts. The V call is TRBV7-6, the J call TRBJ2-3; TRBD2 matches 8 bases. This CDR3 region has 17 residues. Germline V gives CDR1 SGHVS, CDR2 FNYEAQ. Losses at the gene ends were 0 bases for V and 4 bases for J; bases not matched to a gene: 9. The CDR3 sequence: CASSLAPGLEGADTQYF. Here the CDR3 DNA reads TGTGCCAGCAGCTTAGCCCCGGGACTAGAGGGAGCAGATACGCAGTATTTT.

This rearrangement joins TRBV7-6 to TRBJ2-7, with 11 positions matching TRBD1. There are 15 residues in the CDR3. Germline V gene sequence: CDR1 SGHVS, CDR2 FNYEAQ. With V trimmed by 3 bases and J by 6 bases, 7 bases remained unmatched. The DNA for the CDR3 is TGTGCCAGCAGCTTGTCGGGACAGGGGGGTTCCGAGCAGTACTTC. It translates to CASSLSGQGGSEQYF.

The rearrangement uses TRBV6-5 and TRBJ2-5, with 10 nucleotides matching TRBD2. Germline CDR1 MNHEY, CDR2 SVGAGI. Losses at the gene ends were 1 base for V and 1 base for J; bases not matched to a gene: 3. The CDR3 has 16 amino acids. CDR3 in DNA: TGTGCCAGCAGTTACTTGGCTAGCGGGGGCCAAGAGACCCAGTACTTC. Translation: CASSYLASGGQETQYF.

Note on this clone: One junction end disagrees with the germline gene, perhaps due to a read error. Here the CDR3 DNA reads TGTGCCAGCAGCCTAGATCGGTTGGGACAGGGGTTGGTCACTGAAGCTTTCTTT. This encodes CASSLDRLGQGLVTEAFF. This chain uses TRBV11-2 with TRBJ1-1, with TRBD1 identical over 10 bases. CDR3 length: 18 residues. The V gene's germline CDR1 is SGHAT and CDR2 FQNNGV.

The CDR3 bases are TGTGCCAGCAGTGACTCGTACAGGGGGCGGAATGAGCAGTTCTTC. Translating gives CASSDSYRGRNEQFF. The chain uses TRBV6-4 and TRBJ2-1; 9 bases fit TRBD1. Germline V CDR1 and CDR2: MRHNA, SNTAGT. V gave up 0 bases and J gave up 7 bases; unmatched junction bases: 4. The CDR3 contains 15 residues.